This T cell receptor beta chain was retrieved from a study of cytotoxic CD8 clonotypes in ibrutinib-treated CLL. Study in general: Mean productive templates were 255,043; mean productive rearrangements were fewer than 95,000. Study outcomes and limitations: Lymph node repertoires were not studied, and sampling times were unmatched.

The CDR3 is 14 amino acids. V was trimmed by 1 base and J by 7 bases, leaving 9 bases between them. Germline CDR1 is SGHRS and CDR2 is YFSETQ. The TCR beta libraries used about 2 micrograms of genomic DNA that came from cryopreserved PBMCs. The data were produced by immunoSEQ multiplex PCR, yet TCRdb's version contains in-frame clones alone and is incomplete. This sample has approximately 120,000 clones, with roughly 60% found just once. Concerning this clone: Its antigen is as yet unknown.

The chain recombines TRBV5-1 with TRBJ1-6, with a tentative D call TRBD1 (6 bases). This specimen consisted of PBMCs, obtained after 24 months of ibrutinib treatment. The clonotype comes from a human donor with chronic lymphocytic leukemia. CDR3 nucleotides: TGCGCCAGCAGCTTGCAGGGGAGAAATTCACCCCTCCACTTT. Amino acids: CASSLQGRNSPLHF.